This paragraph covers one T cell receptor beta chain sequence. The antigen is not known. This entry comes from a study of graft-versus-host responses after intestinal transplantation. The ends were cut back, 8 bases at V and 3 bases at J, with 8 bases in the middle. This CDR3 spans 13 amino acids. CDR1 is MNHEY, CDR2 SMNVEV, per germline (reference sequence). Measured with immunoSEQ multiplex PCR; TCRdb has only the in-frame clones, and not every one. The sample shows about 86,000 clones, around 90% of them seen only once. The chain links TRBV27 to TRBJ2-6, with D possibly matching TRBD1 (6 bases). The TCR sequence derives from a human donor who was the organ donor for an intestinal transplant. The specimen was unstimulated CD4+ T cells sorted from spleen or lymph node cells, collected before transplant. DNA of the CDR3: TGTGCCAGCTGGGACATTGGGGCCAACGTCCTGACTTTC. Protein: CASWDIGANVLTF.